The entry below describes one T cell receptor (beta chain). The data derive from a study of shared T cell receptors in the human thymus. Assay used: immunoSEQ multiplex PCR; TCRdb lists only in-frame clones, some missing. Of about 710,000 clones listed, roughly 86% are singletons. This CDR3 contains 15 residues. Germline assignment: CDR1 SNHLY and CDR2 FYNNEI. The V and J ends lost 7 bases and 0 bases, in that order; junction bases with no gene match: 7. Separately, the same data were catalogued under a study of human thymus T cells. From that study: Resections were taken during corrective heart surgery, and the thymus tissue came from these. Highly overlapping thymic repertoires among unrelated individuals were reported in related research.

The chain employs TRBV2 and TRBJ2-3; TRBD2 agrees at 7 bases. The specimen sequenced was thymocytes. This TCR derives from a boy in the first two years of life with a congenital heart defect. CDR3 in amino acids: CASTQLAPSTDTQYF. The CDR3 nucleotides are TGTGCCAGCACCCAACTAGCGCCTAGCACAGATACGCAGTATTTT. Full variable domain (remainder filled in from reference TRBV2 and TRBJ2-3): EPEVTQTPSHQVTQMGQEVILRCVPISNHLYFYWYRQILGQKVEFLVSFYNNEISEKSEIFDDQFSVERPDGSNFTLKIRSTKLEDSAMYFCASTQLAPSTDTQYFGPGTRLTVL.